The TCR beta chain under discussion was sequenced for a study of CD8+ T cells in alopecia areata. Study-wide context: Using the percentage of affected scalp area, treated patients' severity was scored.

RNA was isolated and reverse transcribed to cDNA, the sequencing template. Libraries were prepared by immunoSEQ multiplex PCR; TCRdb keeps only in-frame clonotypes and omits some of them. In the table there are roughly 200,000 clones, under 40% of which are singletons. Many counts were recorded for this clone. As yet, its antigen is unknown. Regarding treatment: oral pan-JAK inhibitor, 5-10 mg twice daily. PBMC-derived CD4+ and CD8+ T cells were sorted. Broader study findings: Higher clonality and more expanded CD8+ clones appeared in lesional than normal scalp.

V shed 7 bases and J 5 bases; nucleotides not matched to a gene: 7. From germline, CDR1 is SEHNR and CDR2 FQNEAQ (reference sequence). This CDR3 region has 14 residues. This sequence originates from a human donor with alopecia areata. V is TRBV7-9 and J is TRBJ1-4, with 7 bases aligning to TRBD1. The sequenced sample was CD4+ T cells sorted from blood, obtained at week 34, from a patient treated with tofacitinib. The CDR3 sequence: CASKPGTANEKLFF. The CDR3 DNA reads as TGTGCCAGCAAACCTGGGACAGCAAATGAAAAACTGTTTTTT.